The sequence of this T cell receptor beta chain was determined in a study of regulatory T cells in long-lasting Graves disease. Through Arm-PCR of CDR3 regions and iRepertoire HTBI primers, TCR beta libraries were built. TCRdb ran MiXCR on the multiplex PCR reads and lists one entry per CDR3 protein. The sample comprises around 400,000 distinct CDR3 sequences, around 23% of which are singletons, and around 30% rests with the top ten. Time point noted: persistent/refractory GD, antithyroid drugs over 5 years with positive TRAb. Generation of the TCR library employed RNA extracted from PBMCs. The CDR3 runs 15 residues. The ends were cut back, 1 base at V and 2 bases at J, with 12 bases in the middle. The germline CDR1 and CDR2 sequences are MGHDK and SYGVNS.

The source is a woman aged 40 to 50 with Graves disease. The specimen comprised peripheral blood mononuclear cells (PBMCs), sampled when the disease was refractory, from a patient treated with antithyroid drugs. The chain has TRBV25-1 and TRBJ2-7, with TRBD2 as a possible D gene (6 bases). CDR3 in amino acids: CASSEWGGGTYEQYF. Here the CDR3 DNA reads TGTGCCAGCAGTGAATGGGGTGGCGGGACCTACGAGCAGTACTTC.